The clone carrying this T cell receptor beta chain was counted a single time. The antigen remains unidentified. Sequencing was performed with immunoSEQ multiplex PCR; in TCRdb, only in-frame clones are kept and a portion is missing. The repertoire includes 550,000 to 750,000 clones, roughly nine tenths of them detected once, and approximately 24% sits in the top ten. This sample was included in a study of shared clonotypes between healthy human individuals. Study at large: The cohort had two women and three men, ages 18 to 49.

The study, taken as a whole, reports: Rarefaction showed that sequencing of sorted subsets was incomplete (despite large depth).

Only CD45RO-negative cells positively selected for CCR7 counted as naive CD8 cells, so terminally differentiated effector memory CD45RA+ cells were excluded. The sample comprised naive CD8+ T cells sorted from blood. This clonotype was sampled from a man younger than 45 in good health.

CDR3 region: CASSQGRLQGRYNEQFF. The CDR3 DNA sequence: TGCGCCAGCAGCCAAGGTCGACTTCAAGGGAGGTACAATGAGCAGTTCTTC. J is TRBJ2-1 and V is TRBV4-3; tentatively, D is TRBD2 (6 bases). Trimming cost V 1 base and J 4 bases, with 17 bases left between them. Germline CDR1 reads LGHNA; CDR2 reads YSLEER. The CDR3 runs to 17 residues.